The source of this TCR beta chain is a study of tumor-infiltrating lymphocytes in primary liver carcinoma. On this clonotype itself: Antigen: not known.

Out of unsorted whole blood came the blood RNA, and germline DNA was extracted as well. CDR1 and CDR2 (germline): MGHRA, YSYEKL. V was cut by 6 bases and J by 8 bases, with 10 bases left in between. The CDR3 spans 12 residues. A primer in the constant region served to generate TCR beta cDNA from approximately 450 ng of total RNA. Nested multiplex PCR, run for three rounds with slightly modified ARM-PCR, yielded TCR beta libraries. The first two PCR rounds, approximately 10 cycles each, used TRBV1-TRBV30 forward primers and a C-beta reverse primer. TCRdb fed the multiplex PCR reads into MiXCR, producing one record per CDR3 protein. The table lists about 180,000 distinct CDR3 sequences, about 60% of them singletons, with 72% in the top ten. Study conclusions and caveats: A significantly higher top-250-clone fraction was found in tumors than in blood (p = 0.039). Bulk samples went unsorted, so CD4+ and CD8+ repertoires were not compared.

The chain links TRBV4-1 to TRBJ2-2; no definite D call. The clonotype comes from a man aged 40-50 years with primary liver carcinoma and hepatitis B virus infection. Sequencing was carried out using peripheral blood. The CDR3: CASSSIPGELFF. CDR3 sequence (DNA): TGCGCCAGCAGTTCCATTCCTGGGGAGCTGTTTTTT.